Each of the 17 T cell receptor beta chains below was sequenced from the same sample in a study of CD8 T cells in ankylosing spondylitis. Study-wide points: Ankylosing spondylitis blood appeared to be characterized by a TCR beta motif of 8 or 9 highly homologous variants.

TCRdb re-called the 5' RACE reads through MiXCR, storing one row per CDR3 protein. The top ten clones hold 0.89% of a sample with around 450,000 distinct CDR3 sequences, roughly 27% of them seen once. The antigens of these receptors remain unknown. Source material: blood, either unsorted or a sorted T cell fraction (not recorded which). The receptors here all came from a male donor with ankylosing spondylitis.

The chain is built from TRBV5-1 and TRBJ1-2; D is ambiguous. Trimming stripped 4 bases from V and 2 bases from J, with 18 bases between. The CDR3 runs to 16 residues. From germline, CDR1 is SGHRS and CDR2 YFSETQ. The CDR3 coding sequence is TGCGCCAGCAGCCTAACGGCCTCGGCCGGGAACTATGGCTACACCTTC. Translation: CASSLTASAGNYGYTF. The whole variable domain, filled in from reference TRBV5-1 and TRBJ1-2, reads KAGVTQTPRYLIKTRGQQVTLSCSPISGHRSVSWYQQTPGQGLQFLFEYFSETQRNKGNFPGRFSGRQFSNSRSEMNVSTLELGDSALYLCASSLTASAGNYGYTFGSGTRLTVV.

This clonotype showed up many times. The rearrangement uses TRBV6-2 or TRBV6-3 and TRBJ2-7; D might be TRBD1 (6 bases). Germline CDR1 MNHEY, CDR2 SVGEGT. The V and J ends lost 4 bases and 11 bases respectively, with 21 bases between them. The CDR3 covers 14 residues. This chain's CDR3 is CASSFGQLLPREYF. DNA for the CDR3: TGTGCCAGCAGTTTCGGACAGCTACTCCCAAGGGAGTACTTC.

This clonotype showed up just a few times. The V call is TRBV4-2, the J call TRBJ2-7; 10 nucleotides agree with TRBD2. The V and J ends lost 4 bases and 2 bases, in that order; junction bases with no gene match: 5. Looked up from germline, CDR1 is LGHNA and CDR2 is YNFKEQ. The CDR3 consists of 15 residues. CDR3 coding DNA: TGTGCCAGCAGCCTATCACTAGCGGGACCCTACGAGCAGTACTTC. Translating gives CASSLSLAGPYEQYF.

This clonotype turned up a few times. The chain combines TRBV20-1 with TRBJ1-1, with 8 nucleotides matching TRBD1. In germline, CDR1 is DFQATT, CDR2 SNEGSKA (reference sequence). The CDR3 runs 14 residues. Unmatched junction bases numbered 5, after V lost 0 bases and J lost 5 bases. As DNA, the CDR3 is TGCAGTGCTAGAGATCGGACAGGGTGGACTGAAGCTTTCTTT. Translated: CSARDRTGWTEAFF.

This clonotype was seen ten or more times. The CDR3 nucleotides are TGTGCCAGCAGTTTTACAGGGGGCTCTGGAAACACCATATATTTT. Translated, it gives CASSFTGGSGNTIYF. V gene TRBV12-3 or TRBV12-4 combines with J gene TRBJ1-3, with 8 nucleotides matching TRBD1. Trimming removed 3 bases from V and 0 bases from J; junction bases left unmatched: 1. The CDR3 has 15 amino acids.

In this sample, this clonotype turned up a few times. The chain links TRBV11-2 to TRBJ2-1; 15 bases are a match to TRBD2. Germline V gene data show CDR1 as SGHAT and CDR2 as FQNNGV. CDR3 length: 19 residues. V lost 5 bases and J lost 7; bases outside the gene matches: 15. The CDR3 DNA follows: TGTGCCAGCAGCGACAACTTTGGGACTAGCGGGAGGACCGGAAATGAGCAGTTCTTC. It yields the protein CASSDNFGTSGRTGNEQFF. Filled out from reference TRBV11-2 and TRBJ2-1, the complete variable domain reads EAGVAQSPRYKIIEKRQSVAFWCNPISGHATLYWYQQILGQGPKLLIQFQNNGVVDDSQLPKDRFSAERLKGVDSTLKIQPAKLEDSAVYLCASSDNFGTSGRTGNEQFFGPGTRLTVL.

The chain couples TRBV20-1 to TRBJ1-1, with 10 bases fitting TRBD1. Germline-derived CDR1 and CDR2 are DFQATT and SNEGSKA (reference sequence). The CDR3 contains 14 residues. V was clipped by 6 bases and J by 4 bases; unmatched bases: 8. CDR3 bases: TGCAGTGCGCGTGACAGGGGGCGACTCACTGAAGCTTTCTTT. It specifies CSARDRGRLTEAFF.

CDR3 nucleotides: TGTGCCAGCAGCTTGGGGACTAGCGGGCGCTCCTACGAGCAGTACGTC. Encoded protein: CASSLGTSGRSYEQYV. This sequence joins TRBV7-8 and TRBJ2-7, with TRBD2 matching over 12 bases. J lost 0 bases, V lost 3 bases, and 3 bases had no gene match. This CDR3 comprises 16 residues. Germline V gene sequence: CDR1 SGHVS, CDR2 FQNEAQ.

V gene TRBV5-1 combines with J gene TRBJ2-1; D unclear. The V gene lost 4 bases and the J gene lost 9 bases, with 8 bases spanning the gap. The germline V gene encodes CDR1 SGHRS and CDR2 YFSETQ. The CDR3 totals 11 residues. The CDR3 here is CASSQLTEQFF. In DNA, the CDR3 is TGCGCCAGCAGCCAATTGACTGAGCAGTTCTTC. Using reference TRBV5-1 and TRBJ2-1 for the parts outside the CDR3, the full variable domain is KAGVTQTPRYLIKTRGQQVTLSCSPISGHRSVSWYQQTPGQGLQFLFEYFSETQRNKGNFPGRFSGRQFSNSRSEMNVSTLELGDSALYLCASSQLTEQFFGPGTRLTVL.

This clonotype was detected a few times. The chain couples TRBV12-3 or TRBV12-4 to TRBJ2-7; D call uncertain. The CDR3 extends over 13 amino acids. Between the trimmed V and J ends, which lost 0 bases and 2 bases, there was a span of 5 bases. This CDR3 is CASSLAGAYEQYV. DNA for the CDR3: TGTGCCAGCAGTTTAGCGGGCGCCTACGAGCAGTACGTC.

This clonotype was counted at least ten times. The chain joins TRBV11-2 to TRBJ1-4, with 12 bases fitting TRBD1. The V segment lost 5 bases and the J segment 7 bases; nucleotides outside the gene matches: 2. Germline lookup yields CDR1 SGHAT and CDR2 FQNNGV. The CDR3 totals 14 residues. CDR3 sequence: CASSLGQGAEKLFF. In DNA, the CDR3 is TGTGCCAGCAGCCTGGGACAGGGGGCTGAAAAACTGTTTTTT.

At least ten counts were recorded for this clonotype. The J gene is TRBJ2-3, the V gene TRBV7-6, with TRBD2 matching 11 bases. The CDR3 is made up of 16 amino acids. Trimming at V came to 4 bases and at J to 0 bases, leaving 3 bases not matched to a gene. Germline V gene lookup returns CDR1 SGHVS and CDR2 FNYEAQ. This CDR3 reads CASSSWTSGSTDTQYF. Written as DNA, the CDR3 is TGTGCCAGCAGCTCCTGGACTAGCGGGAGCACAGATACGCAGTATTTT. Combining the CDR3 with reference TRBV7-6 and TRBJ2-3 gives the whole variable domain GAGVSQSPRYKVTKRGQDVALRCDPISGHVSLYWYRQALGQGPEFLTYFNYEAQQDKSGLPNDRFSAERPEGSISTLTIQRTEQRDSAMYRCASSSWTSGSTDTQYFGPGTRLTVL.

This clonotype was counted at least ten times. The genes are TRBV24-1 and TRBJ2-1; D gene uncertain. This CDR3 is built from 16 residues. Trimming shortened V by 4 bases and J by 7 bases, and 19 bases separated the two germline ends. The V gene's germline CDR1 is KGHDR and CDR2 SFDVKD. CDR3 sequence reads: CATSEGGFNSNNEQFF. As DNA, the CDR3 is TGTGCCACCAGTGAGGGCGGCTTCAACTCGAATAATGAGCAGTTCTTC.

This chain links TRBV7-2 with TRBJ1-6, with 12 bases fitting TRBD1. Germline values: CDR1 SGHTA, CDR2 FQGNSA. Germline trimming cut 2 bases from V and 10 bases from J; bases unmatched to any gene: 3. This CDR3 region has 15 residues. Here the CDR3 DNA reads TGTGCCAGCAGCTTAAGGGACAGGGGGCACTCACCCCTCCACTTT. Translation: CASSLRDRGHSPLHF.

This rearrangement joins TRBV28 to TRBJ1-5; D remains ambiguous. V lost 6 bases to trimming and J lost 0 bases, with 9 bases between them. The germline gives CDR1 MDHEN, CDR2 SYDVKM. This CDR3 region has 14 residues. CDR3 loop: CASRTGGSNQPQHF. The CDR3 region has the DNA TGTGCCAGCAGAACCGGAGGTAGCAATCAGCCCCAGCATTTT.

The table lists this clonotype with a few counts. The chain is built from TRBV9 and TRBJ2-3, with D perhaps assigned TRBD1 or TRBD2 (5 bases each). Germline lookup yields CDR1 SGDLS and CDR2 YYNGEE. V was shortened by 3 bases and J by 2 bases, with 13 bases between the two germline ends. This CDR3 is built from 15 residues. The CDR3 nucleotides read TGTGCCAGCAGCGCTAGCATAGGGGCCACAGATACGCAGTATTTT. It specifies CASSASIGATDTQYF.

V is TRBV3-1 and J is TRBJ1-1; no definite D call. Germline assignment: CDR1 LGHDT and CDR2 YNNKEL (reference sequence). Between the trimmed V and J ends, which lost 1 base and 6 bases, there was a span of 9 bases. The CDR3 has 13 amino acids. The CDR3 region has the DNA TGTGCCAGCAGCCAAGTCCAAGGTTCTGAAGCTTTCTTT. Amino acids: CASSQVQGSEAFF.